A selection of T cell receptor beta chains follows, all from one sample in a study of technical replicates of blood from a few donors. The table came from immunoSEQ multiplex PCR; TCRdb's copy has only in-frame clones and leaves some out. The table records more than 90,000 clones, 95% of them present only once. Sequences were obtained from T cells isolated from PBMCs. The receptors derive from a human donor in good health. Both conserved end residues are part of each CDR3. Each record gives: V gene, CDR3 protein.

V: TRBV12-5
CDR3: CASGRTGTAYEQYF

V: TRBV7-9
CDR3: CASSLGVGANYGYTF

V: TRBV7-9
CDR3: CASSLEFLATTNADTQYF

V: TRBV27
CDR3: CASSLSDSAGGFYEQFF

V: TRBV10-2
CDR3: CASSEGGGAFF

V: TRBV12-5
CDR3: CASGLVPTSGGVDTQYF

V: TRBV28
CDR3: CASSVMEQGLGYEQYF

V: TRBV23-1
CDR3: CASSSRPGATPNYGYTF

V: TRBV6-5
CDR3: CASRSGRNTEAFF

V: TRBV5-1
CDR3: CASSLGQVDVLTF

V: TRBV5-4
CDR3: CASSSGRQNTEAFF

V: TRBV5-1
CDR3: CASSIGTGQDTQYF

V: TRBV2
CDR3: CASSLDRGPSFINSPLHF

V: TRBV19
CDR3: CASSITGLVTDTQYF

V: TRBV7-9
CDR3: CASSLGLKDTQYF

V: TRBV12-2
CDR3: CASRPEGGRYNEQFF

V: TRBV9
CDR3: CASSVEESGGYNEQFF

V: TRBV11-1
CDR3: CASSPTPQGEQYF

V: TRBV27
CDR3: CASSSPGTGVNEQFF

V: TRBV4-1
CDR3: CASSLTGVEKLFF

V: TRBV27
CDR3: CASSMTPDRSLHF

V: TRBV2
CDR3: CASGDSQNTGELFF

V: TRBV5-1
CDR3: CASSLKGVGTEAFF

V: TRBV11-2
CDR3: CASSLTGTGNTEAFF

V: TRBV4-1
CDR3: CASSPVGGGTVNEQFF

V: TRBV7-8
CDR3: CASSTTSGNYNEQFF

V: TRBV10-2
CDR3: CASRRDLPMGTQYF

V: TRBV7-2
CDR3: CASRPGYPYEQYF

V: TRBV19
CDR3: CASSPQGNFYEQYF

V: TRBV7-9
CDR3: CASSLIRGRETQYF

V: TRBV6-5
CDR3: CASSLAENVGEKLFF

V: TRBV2
CDR3: CASSGRDRAGTDTQYF

V: TRBV28
CDR3: CASSPGLVGHLDTQYF

V: TRBV6-1
CDR3: CASRTGLNTEAFF

V: TRBV10-3
CDR3: CAIRLSSGRGEQYF

V: TRBV7-9
CDR3: CASSFIGSGRSQTQYF